This entry describes one T cell receptor beta chain. These data are taken from a study of blood T cell repertoires in COVID-19. Turning to the study itself: Italy, Spain and the United States were the sources of the convalescent and acute COVID-19 samples.

Profiled with immunoSEQ multiplex PCR; TCRdb holds only in-frame clones, not every one. The repertoire holds 100,000 or so clones, with 88% as singletons. J lost 5 bases, V lost 0 bases, and 5 bases had no gene match. CDR3 length: 15 amino acids. CDR1 SGHRS and CDR2 YFSETQ come from the germline V gene. The sequenced sample was peripheral blood. The chain couples TRBV5-1 to TRBJ2-3; 8 bases match TRBD2. The sequence was obtained from a woman in her fifties or sixties with acute or convalescent COVID-19. CDR3 nucleotides: TGCGCCAGCAGCTTGGAAGGACGGGAGGGAGATACGCAGTATTTT. This gives the protein CASSLEGREGDTQYF. Full variable domain (outside the CDR3, taken from reference TRBV5-1 and TRBJ2-3): KAGVTQTPRYLIKTRGQQVTLSCSPISGHRSVSWYQQTPGQGLQFLFEYFSETQRNKGNFPGRFSGRQFSNSRSEMNVSTLELGDSALYLCASSLEGREGDTQYFGPGTRLTVL.